Each of the 9 T cell receptor beta chains below was sequenced from the same sample in a study of blood T cell repertoires in COVID-19. TCRdb's copy holds only in-frame clones and misses some; the assay was immunoSEQ multiplex PCR. The table shows 80,000 to 100,000 clones, with approximately 89% occurring only once. The sequenced sample was peripheral blood. These receptor sequences come from a human donor in a cohort sampled during active COVID-19.

The rearrangement joins TRBV3-1 (or the pseudogene TRBV3-2) to TRBJ1-1; D unresolved. Trimming pared 1 base from V and 1 base from J, leaving 7 bases between. CDR3 length: 14 residues. Germline V gene data show CDR1 as LGHDT and CDR2 as YNNKEL (reference sequence). CDR3 DNA: TGTGCCAGCAGCCAAGTAGGCGGGAACACTGAAGCTTTCTTT. Amino acid sequence: CASSQVGGNTEAFF.

The chain is built from TRBV5-6 and TRBJ2-5; the match to TRBD2 covers 10 bases. Germline lookup yields CDR1 SGHDT and CDR2 YYEEEE. The CDR3 consists of 16 residues. The junction had 4 bases not matched to a gene; V was cut back by 0 bases and J by 2 bases. CDR3 residues: CASSLGLAGGQETQYF. CDR3 sequence (DNA): TGTGCCAGCAGCTTGGGACTAGCGGGCGGGCAAGAGACCCAGTACTTC.

The chain uses TRBV7-8 and TRBJ2-6; D is possibly TRBD1 (5 bases). From germline, CDR1 is SGHVS and CDR2 FQNEAQ. The length of the CDR3 is 18 residues. V was shortened by 0 bases and J by 3 bases, with 15 bases between the two germline ends. The CDR3 here is CASSLALRWGFGANVLTF. Here the CDR3 DNA reads TGTGCCAGCAGCTTAGCGCTTCGCTGGGGCTTTGGGGCCAACGTCCTGACTTTC.

The chain uses TRBV6-6 and TRBJ2-5; possibly TRBD2 for D (7 bases). CDR3 size: 15 residues. V lost 6 bases, J lost 5 bases, and 19 bases lay in between. The germline V gene has CDR1 MNHNY and CDR2 SVGAGI (reference sequence). The CDR3 DNA reads TGTGCCAGCAGCCCGAGACAGGCCGGGAGGGAGACCCAGTACTTC. The encoded protein is CASSPRQAGRETQYF.

The chain carries TRBV6-1 and TRBJ2-5, with D possibly being TRBD1 (6 bases). Germline V gene data show CDR1 as MNHNS and CDR2 as SASEGT. V was clipped by 2 bases and J by 2 bases, with 18 bases between them. This CDR3 is built from 17 residues. CDR3 loop: CASSEFRGKGGQETQYF. In DNA form, the CDR3 reads TGTGCCAGCAGTGAATTCCGAGGGAAAGGGGGACAAGAGACCCAGTACTTC.

The chain couples TRBV19 to TRBJ1-1; D remains ambiguous. The CDR3 consists of 16 residues. V was trimmed by 5 bases and J by 1 base, leaving 17 bases between them. CDR1 is LNHDA, CDR2 SQIVND, per germline (reference sequence). The CDR3 sequence is CASSRGVGVGNTEAFF. The CDR3 DNA follows: TGTGCCAGTAGTCGCGGGGTTGGGGTAGGGAACACTGAAGCTTTCTTT.

The CDR3 is CASSEAGRGRNEQFF. Here the CDR3 DNA reads TGTGCCAGCAGTGAAGCCGGCAGGGGTCGAAATGAGCAGTTCTTC. The gene calls are TRBV2 and TRBJ2-1; D may be TRBD1 (6 bases). The CDR3 loop spans 15 amino acids. Germline CDR1 and CDR2: SNHLY and FYNNEI. The V end lost 0 bases, the J end lost 7 bases, and 13 bases lay between the germline ends.

This clone was recorded only once. V usage is TRBV19 and J usage is TRBJ1-2, with D possibly TRBD1 on 5 matching bases. Germline loops: CDR1 LNHDA, CDR2 SQIVND (reference sequence). The CDR3 consists of 12 residues. V was cut by 9 bases and J by 1 base, with 9 bases left in between. The CDR3 is CASKQGNYGYTF. CDR3 DNA sequence: TGTGCCAGCAAGCAGGGTAACTATGGCTACACCTTC.

The V call is TRBV7-2, the J call TRBJ2-7; 11 nucleotides agree with TRBD1. The CDR3 is made up of 14 amino acids. Germline V gives CDR1 SGHTA, CDR2 FQGNSA. V shed 2 bases, J shed 5 bases, and the junction held 2 bases outside the gene matches. CDR3 sequence: CASSLRTGGHEQYF. CDR3 DNA: TGTGCCAGCAGCTTACGGACAGGGGGCCACGAGCAGTACTTC.